The text below deals with one T cell receptor beta chain. The CDR3 totals 13 residues. Per the germline V gene, CDR1 is MGHDK and CDR2 is SYGVNS. V shed 3 bases and J shed 4 bases, with 8 bases lying between them. These data originate in a study of blood T cell repertoires in COVID-19. Study-level background: Acute-phase and convalescent COVID-19 samples originated in the United States, Italy and Spain.

In the original processing: Amplification with reference gene primers provided the estimates of nucleated cell counts. TCRdb's table, derived via immunoSEQ multiplex PCR, lists solely in-frame clones and lacks some. V and J calls and clone size come straight from that table; D and trimming were deduced from the DNA. The data show hundreds of thousands of clones, around four fifths seen once. What was sequenced was peripheral blood. The V and J genes are TRBV25-1 and TRBJ2-3; D is undetermined. The clonotype comes from a woman at least 80 years old with acute or convalescent COVID-19. The DNA of the CDR3 is TGTGCCAGCAGTGATTCCCGGGCAGATACGCAGTATTTT. It codes for CASSDSRADTQYF.